This TCR beta chain came from a study of a mutant IDH1 vaccine in newly diagnosed glioma. For the study at large: Patients underwent eight vaccinations, which took place in weeks 1, 3, 5, 7, 11, 15, 19 and 23. Onset of vaccination occurred 4-6 weeks following radiotherapy alone, or with temozolomide cycles. There were approximately 62% males and approximately 38% females among treated patients, whose mean age was approximately 38 years. Every participant had undergone radiotherapy, temozolomide, or both before, and most underwent both.

Time point described: week 5, during vaccination. Vaccine doses each comprised 300 ug of mutant IDH1 20-mer peptide, with topical imiquimod. Regarding this clone: Its antigen is not known.

The protocol was immunoSEQ multiplex PCR, while the TCRdb copy is restricted to in-frame clones and leaves out a portion. Of roughly 60,000 clones in the sample, approximately 79% were seen once. The CDR3 length is 14 residues. Per germline, CDR1 SQVTM and CDR2 ANQGSEA. Trimming removed 3 bases at V and 0 bases at J, with 9 bases between. Source: PBMCs, taken from a glioma patient whose treatment included an IDH1 peptide vaccine. This chain joins TRBV29-1 and TRBJ2-1; a weak D match, TRBD1 (7 bases). This clonotype was sampled from a woman aged 45 to 65 with glioma. CDR3 DNA: TGCAGCGTTGACCAGGGGGGCTCCTACAATGAGCAGTTCTTC. The encoded protein is CSVDQGGSYNEQFF.